This T cell receptor (beta chain) was identified in a study of cytomegalovirus exposure and HLA in healthy donors. The PCR employed 60 Vbeta primers together with 13 Jbeta primers. The repertoire was sequenced with immunoSEQ multiplex PCR; TCRdb's copy has only in-frame clones and lacks some. The sample records some 100,000 clones, almost 75% being singletons. The CDR3 consists of 14 residues. V trimming: 3 bases; J trimming: 6 bases; junction bases outside the gene matches: 4. The V gene's germline CDR1 is LNHNV and CDR2 YYDKDF (reference sequence). This rearrangement joins TRBV15 to TRBJ1-1; 10 bases are a match to TRBD1. Sequenced input: PBMCs. This TCR was sampled from a man aged 40-49 years in good health and CMV-seronegative. As DNA, the CDR3 is TGTGCCACCAGCAGGGGACAGGGGATATCTGAAGCTTTCTTT. Amino acid sequence: CATSRGQGISEAFF.